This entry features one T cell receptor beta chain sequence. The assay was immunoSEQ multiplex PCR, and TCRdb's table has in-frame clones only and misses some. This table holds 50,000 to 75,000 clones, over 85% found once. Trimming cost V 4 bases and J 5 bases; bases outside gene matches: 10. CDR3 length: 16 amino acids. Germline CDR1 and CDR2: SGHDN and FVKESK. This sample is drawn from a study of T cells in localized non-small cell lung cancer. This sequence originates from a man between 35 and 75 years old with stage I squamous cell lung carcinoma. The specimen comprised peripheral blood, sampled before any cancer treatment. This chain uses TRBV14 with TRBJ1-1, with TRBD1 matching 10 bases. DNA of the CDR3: TGTGCCAGCAGCCCCGGGACAGGGGTCCCGAGAACTGAAGCTTTCTTT. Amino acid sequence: CASSPGTGVPRTEAFF.